The entry that follows covers one T cell receptor (beta chain) sequence. What it binds is not known. The sample is drawn from a study of molecular identifiers for immune sequencing clone quantification. It was with previously described methods and listed TCR primers that bulk TCR libraries were made. TCRdb processed the PCR reads anew with MiXCR; each CDR3 protein has one entry. In the table there are about 320,000 distinct CDR3 sequences, roughly a quarter of which are singletons. General study findings and limits: For effector cells, clones above 20 RNA copies held over 98% of molecules; for naive cells, under 1%.

Germline loops: CDR1 SGHVS, CDR2 FNYEAQ. There are 15 residues in the CDR3. V lost 5 bases and J 0 bases, leaving 11 bases between the germline ends. The rearrangement uses TRBV7-6 and TRBJ1-3; D may be TRBD1 (6 bases). What was sequenced was naive CD8+ T cells from blood, with Jurkat cell RNA spiked in. Subset indicated: FACS-sorted CD8+CD4-CCR7+CD45RA+ naive T cells. The receptor was derived from a human donor in good health. Some libraries in this study had Jurkat cell RNA spiked in. CDR3 residues: CASSPGTSSGNTIYF. The CDR3 DNA sequence: TGTGCCAGCAGCCCCGGGACAAGCTCTGGAAACACCATATATTTT.